A selection of T cell receptor beta chains follows, all from one sample in a study of cytomegalovirus exposure and HLA in healthy donors. TCRdb keeps only in-frame clones here, not all; method: immunoSEQ multiplex PCR. The data show some 350,000 clones, with roughly 87% seen just once and approximately 1.2% held by the top ten. The specimen sequenced was PBMCs. These receptors originate from a woman aged 30 to 39 in good health and CMV-seropositive. The CDR3 runs from the conserved cysteine through the conserved F or W. The D gene is left open where the match is weak. Where a row states a size, it is once, few, many or the class of an expanded clone; other rows omit it.

- - TRBJ2-7 TRBV7-7 TGTGCCAGCAGCCCGAGCACAGGGAGACGCTACGAGCAGTACTTC CASSPSTGRRYEQYF
once TRBD1 TRBJ1-1 TRBV27 TGTGCCAGCCGACAGGGAGGGCCCATGAACACTGAAGCTTTCTTT CASRQGGPMNTEAFF
- - TRBJ2-1 TRBV28 TGTGCCAGCGGGGGTAGCGACAATGAGCAGTTCTTC CASGGSDNEQFF
- TRBD1 TRBJ2-2 TRBV29-1 TGCAGCGCTGTGGGGGGACAGGGAGGAAACACCGGGGAGCTGTTTTTT CSAVGGQGGNTGELFF
- TRBD2 TRBJ2-1 TRBV11-2 TGTGCCAGCAGCTTAGTCGGGGGGGCCTACAATGAGCAGTTCTTC CASSLVGGAYNEQFF
- - TRBJ2-1 TRBV27 TGTGCCAGCAGCCTCAACTGGAATGAGCAGTTCTTC CASSLNWNEQFF
once - TRBJ2-7 TRBV6-5 TGTGCCTGCGCAGAGCGCTCCTACGAGCAGTACTTC CACAERSYEQYF
- TRBD2 TRBJ2-1 TRBV7-3 TGTGCCAGCGGCCAGGGTATTAGCGGGGGAGTCGATGAGCAGTTCTTC CASGQGISGGVDEQFF
- TRBD1 TRBJ1-2 TRBV9 TGTGCCAGCAGCCCCTGGCAGGGGGAAGGATTTGGCTACACCTTC CASSPWQGEGFGYTF
- TRBD1 TRBJ2-7 TRBV25-1 TGTGCCAGCAGTGAATGGGCAGGGGGTTCGGTAAACGAGCAGTACTTC CASSEWAGGSVNEQYF
- TRBD1 TRBJ2-5 TRBV6-6 TGTGCCAGCGAGCAGGGGGAGTTCCAGGAGACCCAGTACTTC CASEQGEFQETQYF
- - TRBJ1-5 TRBV2 TGTGCCAGCAGACCCGACAGGCACCCAAATCAGCCCCAGCATTTT CASRPDRHPNQPQHF
- TRBD1 TRBJ1-2 TRBV9 TGTGCCAGCAGCGTGTTGACAGGGGGCGAGGGGGACTATGGCTACACCTTC CASSVLTGGEGDYGYTF
- TRBD2 TRBJ2-7 TRBV27 TGTGCCAGCTCTCCGGGACTAGGTGGCTACGAGCAGTACTTC CASSPGLGGYEQYF
few TRBD1 TRBJ1-5 TRBV5-1 TGCGCCAGCAGCAAGGGACAGGGAATAAATCAGCCCCAGCATTTT CASSKGQGINQPQHF
many TRBD1 TRBJ2-2 TRBV9 TGTGCCAGCAGCCCCGCCGGGACAGGGACCGGGGAGCTGTTTTTT CASSPAGTGTGELFF
few - TRBJ1-6 TRBV5-5 TGTGCCAGCAGCAGACTAGGGACCCTCCACTTT CASSRLGTLHF
- - TRBJ2-1 TRBV7-9 TGTGCCAGCAGCTTAGTCAACAGGGAGTACAATGAGCAGTTCTTC CASSLVNREYNEQFF
- TRBD1 TRBJ2-7 TRBV7-3 TGTGCCAGCAGCCCCGCCGGGACAGGGTACGAGCAGTACTTC CASSPAGTGYEQYF
- TRBD2 TRBJ2-1 TRBV9 TGTGCCAGCAGCGTGAGTTCAGGGGCGGGAGGGAGGAATGAGCAGTTCTTC CASSVSSGAGGRNEQFF
few - TRBJ1-6 TRBV9 TGTGCCAGCAGCGTAGGCGTTTCCTCCTATAATTCACCCCTCCACTTT CASSVGVSSYNSPLHF
- TRBD1 TRBJ2-1 TRBV27 TGTGCCAGCAGTTTGCTGGACAGGGTGGCCAATGAGCAGTTCTTC CASSLLDRVANEQFF
- - TRBJ2-7 TRBV6-1 TGTGCCAGCAGTGGGTCATACGCCTACGAGCAGTACTTC CASSGSYAYEQYF
- - TRBJ2-7 TRBV6-1 TGTGCCAGCAGTCTAGACTACGAGCAGTACTTC CASSLDYEQYF
- - TRBJ2-5 TRBV10-3 TGTGCCATCAGTGTCTGGGAAACCGACCAAGAGACCCAGTACTTC CAISVWETDQETQYF
- TRBD2 TRBJ2-5 TRBV5-8 TGTGCCAGCAGCTTGGACCATCTAGCGGGAGTAAATGAGGCCCAGTACTTC CASSLDHLAGVNEAQYF
- TRBD1 TRBJ2-1 TRBV18 TGTGCCAGCTCACCATACCTGACAGGGGGTTACAATGAGCAGTTCTTC CASSPYLTGGYNEQFF
- - TRBJ2-1 TRBV18 TGTGCCAGCTCACCACCTCAGGCCAATGAGCAGTTCTTC CASSPPQANEQFF
- - TRBJ1-4 TRBV27 TGTGCCAGCAGTTTTAGGGAGAATGAAAAACTGTTTTTT CASSFRENEKLFF
- - TRBJ1-4 TRBV6-5 TGTGCCAGCAGACCTACAGGAGTGATGTGGGAAAAACTGTTTTTT CASRPTGVMWEKLFF
- - TRBJ2-7 TRBV4-2 TGTGCCAGCAGCCAAGAAAGGAATCCCACAGGGGAGGGACTATCCTACGAGCAGTACTTC CASSQERNPTGEGLSYEQYF
- - TRBJ2-1 TRBV30 TGTGCCTGGAGCTCATTAGGACAGAAGTTCTTC CAWSSLGQKFF
once TRBD2 TRBJ2-5 TRBV2 TGTGCCAGCAGCCAAAGCCTAGCGGGACCCGAGACCCAGTACTTC CASSQSLAGPETQYF
- TRBD2 TRBJ2-1 TRBV5-1 TGCGCCAGCAGTCCAACTAGCGGGTGGGACAATGAGCAGTTCTTC CASSPTSGWDNEQFF
- - TRBJ1-1 TRBV27 TGTGCCAGCAGTTTGGGGGGCGGGAACACTGAAGCTTTCTTT CASSLGGGNTEAFF
- - TRBJ1-1 TRBV15 TGTGCCACCAGCAGAGCGCGGGGTTTGGCCACTGAAGCTTTCTTT CATSRARGLATEAFF
- - TRBJ1-1 TRBV27 TGTGCCAGCAGTTTGGGGAACACTGAAGCTTTCTTT CASSLGNTEAFF
- TRBD2 TRBJ2-3 TRBV29-1 TGCAGCGTCGGGGTGGGGGGGGCAGATACGCAGTATTTT CSVGVGGADTQYF
- - TRBJ1-2 TRBV6-6 TGTGCCAGCAGTTCGGGTGGGGTGGAGACCAACTATGGCTACACCTTC CASSSGGVETNYGYTF
- - TRBJ1-3 TRBV5-1 TGCGCCAGCAGCTTAGCACAAGTGGCTGGAAACACCATATATTTT CASSLAQVAGNTIYF
once - TRBJ2-1 TRBV5-6 TGTGCCAGCAGCTCCTACAATGAGCAGTTCTTC CASSSYNEQFF
once TRBD1 TRBJ2-3 TRBV4-3 TGCGCCAGCAGCCAAGAGAACAGGGGGGCAGATACGCAGTATTTT CASSQENRGADTQYF
- TRBD1 TRBJ2-1 TRBV7-7 TGTGCCAGCAGCTTAGAGGACCCTGGGCTAGGGGGCCAGCAGTTCTTC CASSLEDPGLGGQQFF
- TRBD2 TRBJ2-3 TRBV7-6 TGTGCCAGCAGCCCCCGGGGTAGCGGGGGACGAGATACGCAGTATTTT CASSPRGSGGRDTQYF
- - TRBJ1-1 TRBV6-1 TGTGCCAGCAGTGCCCCGACAGTAATGGTCACTGAAGCTTTCTTT CASSAPTVMVTEAFF
- - TRBJ2-1 TRBV10-3 TGTGCCATCCCGGACTCTACCTACAATGAGCAGTTCTTC CAIPDSTYNEQFF